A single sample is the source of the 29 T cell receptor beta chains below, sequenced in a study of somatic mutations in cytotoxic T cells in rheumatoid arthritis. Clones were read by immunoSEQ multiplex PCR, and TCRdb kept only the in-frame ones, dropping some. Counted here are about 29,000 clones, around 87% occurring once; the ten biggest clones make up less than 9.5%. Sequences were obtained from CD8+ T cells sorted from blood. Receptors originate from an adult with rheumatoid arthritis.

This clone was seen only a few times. Here the CDR3 reads CASSRPGTGEAGELFF. CDR3 sequence (DNA): TGTGCCAGCTCACGACCCGGGACAGGGGAGGCCGGGGAGCTGTTTTTT. This chain joins TRBV18 and TRBJ2-2; 10 bases match TRBD1. V shed 4 bases and J 6 bases; nucleotides not matched to a gene: 8. The CDR3 totals 16 residues. CDR1 KGHSH and CDR2 LQKENI come from the germline V gene. Full variable domain (missing parts from reference TRBV18 and TRBJ2-2): NAGVMQNPRHLVRRRGQEARLRCSPMKGHSHVYWYRQLPEEGLKFMVYLQKENIIDESGMPKERFSAEFPKEGPSILRIQQVVRGDSAAYFCASSRPGTGEAGELFFGEGSRLTVL.

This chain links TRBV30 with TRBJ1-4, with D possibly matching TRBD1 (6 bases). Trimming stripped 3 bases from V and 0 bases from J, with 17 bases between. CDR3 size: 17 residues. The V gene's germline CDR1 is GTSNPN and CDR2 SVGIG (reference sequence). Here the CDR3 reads CAWRGPTGPATNEKLFF. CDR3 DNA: TGTGCCTGGAGAGGCCCGACAGGCCCAGCAACTAATGAAAAACTGTTTTTT.

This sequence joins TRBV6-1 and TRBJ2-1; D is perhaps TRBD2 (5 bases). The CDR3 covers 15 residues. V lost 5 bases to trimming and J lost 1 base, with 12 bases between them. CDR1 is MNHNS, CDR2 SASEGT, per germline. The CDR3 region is CASSPARTSYNEQFF. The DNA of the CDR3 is TGTGCCAGCAGTCCCGCCCGGACTTCCTACAATGAGCAGTTCTTC.

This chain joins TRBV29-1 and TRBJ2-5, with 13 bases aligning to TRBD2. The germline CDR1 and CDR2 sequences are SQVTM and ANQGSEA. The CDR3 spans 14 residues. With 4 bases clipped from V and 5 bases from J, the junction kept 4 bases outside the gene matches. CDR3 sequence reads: CSVGLAGGGETQYF. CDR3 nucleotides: TGCAGCGTTGGACTAGCGGGGGGTGGGGAGACCCAGTACTTC.

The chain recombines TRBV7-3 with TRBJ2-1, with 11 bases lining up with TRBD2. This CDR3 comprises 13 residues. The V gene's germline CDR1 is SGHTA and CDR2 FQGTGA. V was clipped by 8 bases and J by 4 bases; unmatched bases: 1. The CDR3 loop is CASASGGYNEQFF. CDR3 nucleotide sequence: TGTGCCAGCGCTAGCGGGGGGTACAATGAGCAGTTCTTC.

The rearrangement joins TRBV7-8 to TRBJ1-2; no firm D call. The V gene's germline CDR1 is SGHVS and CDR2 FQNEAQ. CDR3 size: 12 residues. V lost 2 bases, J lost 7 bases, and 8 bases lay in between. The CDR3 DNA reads TGTGCCAGCAGCTTACCCGGCACTGGCTACACCTTC. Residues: CASSLPGTGYTF.

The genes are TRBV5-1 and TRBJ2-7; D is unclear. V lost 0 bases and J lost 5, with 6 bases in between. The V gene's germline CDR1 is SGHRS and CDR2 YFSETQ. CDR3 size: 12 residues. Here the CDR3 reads CASSLGAHEQYF. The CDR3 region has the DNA TGCGCCAGCAGCTTGGGGGCTCACGAGCAGTACTTC.

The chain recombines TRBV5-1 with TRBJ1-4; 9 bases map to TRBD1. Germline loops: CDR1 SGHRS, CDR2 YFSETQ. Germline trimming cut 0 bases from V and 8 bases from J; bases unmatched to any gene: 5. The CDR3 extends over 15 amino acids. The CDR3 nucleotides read TGCGCCAGCAGCTTGGCCGGGACAGGGAGGGAAAAACTGTTTTTT. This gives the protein CASSLAGTGREKLFF. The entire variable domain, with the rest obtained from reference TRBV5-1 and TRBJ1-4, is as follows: KAGVTQTPRYLIKTRGQQVTLSCSPISGHRSVSWYQQTPGQGLQFLFEYFSETQRNKGNFPGRFSGRQFSNSRSEMNVSTLELGDSALYLCASSLAGTGREKLFFGSGTQLSVL.

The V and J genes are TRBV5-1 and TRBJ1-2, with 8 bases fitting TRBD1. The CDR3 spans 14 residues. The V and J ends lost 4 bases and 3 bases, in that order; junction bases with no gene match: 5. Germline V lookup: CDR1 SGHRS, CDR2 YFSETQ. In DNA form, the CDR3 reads TGCGCCAGCAGCGTGACAGGGGCAGACTATGGCTACACCTTC. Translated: CASSVTGADYGYTF.

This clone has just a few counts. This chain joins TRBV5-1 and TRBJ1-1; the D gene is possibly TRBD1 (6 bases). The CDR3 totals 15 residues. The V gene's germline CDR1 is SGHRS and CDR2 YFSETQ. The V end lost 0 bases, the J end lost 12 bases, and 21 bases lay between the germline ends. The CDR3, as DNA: TGCGCCAGCAGCTTGGCCGGGGGACAAGGTCTTGGTTCTTTCTTT. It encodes CASSLAGGQGLGSFF. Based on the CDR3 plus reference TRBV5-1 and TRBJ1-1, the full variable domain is KAGVTQTPRYLIKTRGQQVTLSCSPISGHRSVSWYQQTPGQGLQFLFEYFSETQRNKGNFPGRFSGRQFSNSRSEMNVSTLELGDSALYLCASSLAGGQGLGSFFGQGTRLTVV.

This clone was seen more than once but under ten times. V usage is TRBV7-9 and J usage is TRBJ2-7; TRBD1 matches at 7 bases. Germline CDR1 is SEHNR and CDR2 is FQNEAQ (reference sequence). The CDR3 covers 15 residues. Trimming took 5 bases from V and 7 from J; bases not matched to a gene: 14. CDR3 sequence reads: CASSPRQGTAEEQYF. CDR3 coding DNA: TGTGCCAGCAGCCCCAGACAGGGAACAGCCGAGGAGCAGTACTTC.

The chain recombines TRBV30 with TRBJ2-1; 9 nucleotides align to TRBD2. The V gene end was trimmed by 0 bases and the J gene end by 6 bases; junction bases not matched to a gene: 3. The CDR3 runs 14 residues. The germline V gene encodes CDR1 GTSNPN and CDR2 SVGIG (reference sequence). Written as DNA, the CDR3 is TGTGCCTGGAGTGTTGAAGCGGGGGGCAATGAGCAGTTCTTC. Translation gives CAWSVEAGGNEQFF.

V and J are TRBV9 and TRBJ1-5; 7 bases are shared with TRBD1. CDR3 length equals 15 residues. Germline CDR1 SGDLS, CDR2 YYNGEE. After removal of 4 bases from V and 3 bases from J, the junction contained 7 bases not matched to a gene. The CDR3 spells CASSPQGGPNQPQHF. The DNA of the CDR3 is TGTGCCAGCAGCCCTCAGGGGGGGCCCAATCAGCCCCAGCATTTT.

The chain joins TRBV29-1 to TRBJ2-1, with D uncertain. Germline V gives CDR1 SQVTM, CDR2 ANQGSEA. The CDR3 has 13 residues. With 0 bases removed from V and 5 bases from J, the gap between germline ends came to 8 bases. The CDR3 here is CSVEDYSNNEQFF. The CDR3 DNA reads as TGCAGCGTTGAAGATTACAGTAACAATGAGCAGTTCTTC.

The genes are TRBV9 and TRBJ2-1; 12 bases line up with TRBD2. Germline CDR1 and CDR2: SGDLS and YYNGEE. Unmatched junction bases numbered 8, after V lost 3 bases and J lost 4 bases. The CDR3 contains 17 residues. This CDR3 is CASSAFLAGGPYNEQFF. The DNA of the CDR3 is TGTGCCAGCAGCGCATTCCTAGCGGGAGGGCCTTACAATGAGCAGTTCTTC.

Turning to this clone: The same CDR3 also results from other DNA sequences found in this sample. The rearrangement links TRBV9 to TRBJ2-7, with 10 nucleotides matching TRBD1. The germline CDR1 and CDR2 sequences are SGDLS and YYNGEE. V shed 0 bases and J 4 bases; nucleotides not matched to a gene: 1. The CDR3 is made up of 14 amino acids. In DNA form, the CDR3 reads TGTGCCAGCAGCGTAGGACAGGGGGCTTACGAGCAGTACTTC. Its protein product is CASSVGQGAYEQYF.

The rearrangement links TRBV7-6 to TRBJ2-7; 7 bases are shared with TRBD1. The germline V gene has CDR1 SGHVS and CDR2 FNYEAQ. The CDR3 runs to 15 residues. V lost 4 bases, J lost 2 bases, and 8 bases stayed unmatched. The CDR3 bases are TGTGCCAGCAGCTACGGGACAGATCCTACCTACGAGCAGTACTTC. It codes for CASSYGTDPTYEQYF. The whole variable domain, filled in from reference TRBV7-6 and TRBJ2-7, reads GAGVSQSPRYKVTKRGQDVALRCDPISGHVSLYWYRQALGQGPEFLTYFNYEAQQDKSGLPNDRFSAERPEGSISTLTIQRTEQRDSAMYRCASSYGTDPTYEQYFGPGTRLTVT.

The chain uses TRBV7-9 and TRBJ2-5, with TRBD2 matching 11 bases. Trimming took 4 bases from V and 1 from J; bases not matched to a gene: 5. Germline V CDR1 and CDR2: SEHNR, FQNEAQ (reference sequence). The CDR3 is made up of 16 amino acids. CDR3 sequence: CASSSRLAGIQETQYF. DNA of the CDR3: TGTGCCAGCAGCTCCCGACTAGCGGGAATCCAAGAGACCCAGTACTTC.

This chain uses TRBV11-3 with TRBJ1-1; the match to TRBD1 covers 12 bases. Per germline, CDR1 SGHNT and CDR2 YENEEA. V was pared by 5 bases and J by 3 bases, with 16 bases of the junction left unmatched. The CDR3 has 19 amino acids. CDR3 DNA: TGTGCCAGCAGCAGGAACGGGGCAGGGACAGGGGGCAGGGACACTGAAGCTTTCTTT. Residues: CASSRNGAGTGGRDTEAFF. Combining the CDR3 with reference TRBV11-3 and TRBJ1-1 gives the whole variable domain EAGVVQSPRYKIIEKKQPVAFWCNPISGHNTLYWYLQNLGQGPELLIRYENEEAVDDSQLPKDRFSAERLKGVDSTLKIQPAELGDSAVYLCASSRNGAGTGGRDTEAFFGQGTRLTVV.

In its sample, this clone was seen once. The chain's CDR3 is CASSPRQGPYNEQFF. CDR3 DNA sequence: TGTGCCAGCAGCCCAAGACAGGGGCCGTACAATGAGCAGTTCTTC. This chain connects TRBV7-9 to TRBJ2-1, with 8 bases aligning to TRBD1. V trimming: 5 bases; J trimming: 4 bases; junction bases outside the gene matches: 7. CDR1 and CDR2 from the germline V gene are SEHNR and FQNEAQ (reference sequence). CDR3 length equals 15 residues.

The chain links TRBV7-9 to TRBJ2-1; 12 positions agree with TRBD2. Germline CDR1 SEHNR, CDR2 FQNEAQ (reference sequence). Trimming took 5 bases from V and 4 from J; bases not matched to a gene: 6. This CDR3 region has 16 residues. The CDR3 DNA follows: TGTGCCAGCAGCGAACTAGCGGGGGGAGTTTACAATGAGCAGTTCTTC. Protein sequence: CASSELAGGVYNEQFF. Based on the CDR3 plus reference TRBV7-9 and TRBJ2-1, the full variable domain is DTGVSQNPRHKITKRGQNVTFRCDPISEHNRLYWYRQTLGQGPEFLTYFQNEAQLEKSRLLSDRFSAERPKGSFSTLEIQRTEQGDSAMYLCASSELAGGVYNEQFFGPGTRLTVL.

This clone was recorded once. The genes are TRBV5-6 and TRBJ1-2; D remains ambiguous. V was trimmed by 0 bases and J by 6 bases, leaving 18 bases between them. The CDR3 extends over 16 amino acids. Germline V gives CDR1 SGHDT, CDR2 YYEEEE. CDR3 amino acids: CASSLVLRVRVDGYTF. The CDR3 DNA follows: TGTGCCAGCAGCTTGGTATTGCGGGTGCGAGTCGATGGCTACACCTTC.

The CDR3 reads CASRSSSAFPEQYF. The CDR3 DNA reads as TGTGCCAGCAGATCCTCCTCAGCCTTTCCCGAGCAGTACTTC. The chain uses TRBV13 and TRBJ2-7, with unresolved D. The CDR3 covers 14 residues. V dropped 6 bases and J dropped 6 bases, with 18 bases sitting between them. Looked up from germline, CDR1 is PRHDT and CDR2 is FYEKMQ (reference sequence).

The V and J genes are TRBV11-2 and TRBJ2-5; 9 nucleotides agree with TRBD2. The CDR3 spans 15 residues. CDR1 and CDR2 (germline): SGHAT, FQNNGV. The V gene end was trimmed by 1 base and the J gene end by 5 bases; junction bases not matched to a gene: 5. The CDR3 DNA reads TGTGCCAGCAGCTTAGGTCTAGCGGGACTTGAGACCCAGTACTTC. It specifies CASSLGLAGLETQYF.

The CDR3 sequence: CASSSGLAGYNEQFF. CDR3 DNA sequence: TGTGCCAGCAGCTCGGGACTAGCGGGATACAATGAGCAGTTCTTC. V is TRBV27 and J is TRBJ2-1; 13 bases line up with TRBD2. J lost 4 bases, V lost 6 bases, and 3 bases had no gene match. CDR1 and CDR2 (germline): MNHEY, SMNVEV (reference sequence). This CDR3 spans 15 amino acids.

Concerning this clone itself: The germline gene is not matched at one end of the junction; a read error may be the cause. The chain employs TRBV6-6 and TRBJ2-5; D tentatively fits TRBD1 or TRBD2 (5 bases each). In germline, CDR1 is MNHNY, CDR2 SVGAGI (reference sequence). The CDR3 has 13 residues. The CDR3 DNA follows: TGTGCGAGCACGGGACGGACCCAAGAGACCCAGTACTTC. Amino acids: CASTGRTQETQYF.

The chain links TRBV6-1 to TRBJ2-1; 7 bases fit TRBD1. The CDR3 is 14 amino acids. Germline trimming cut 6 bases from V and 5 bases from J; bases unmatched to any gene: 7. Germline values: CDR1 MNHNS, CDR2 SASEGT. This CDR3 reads CASRRQGMNNEQFF. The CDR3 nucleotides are TGTGCCAGCAGGCGACAGGGTATGAACAATGAGCAGTTCTTC.

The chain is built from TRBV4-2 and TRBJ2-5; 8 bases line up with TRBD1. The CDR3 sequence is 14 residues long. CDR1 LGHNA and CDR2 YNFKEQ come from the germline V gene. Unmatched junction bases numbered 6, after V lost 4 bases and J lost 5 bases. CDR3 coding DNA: TGTGCCAGCAGCCCCTGGACAGGGTTCGAGACCCAGTACTTC. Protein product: CASSPWTGFETQYF.

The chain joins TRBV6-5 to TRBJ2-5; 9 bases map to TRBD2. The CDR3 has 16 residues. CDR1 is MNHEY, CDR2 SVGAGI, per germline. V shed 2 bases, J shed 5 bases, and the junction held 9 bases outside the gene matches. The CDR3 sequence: CASSYLASGAKETQYF. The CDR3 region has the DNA TGTGCCAGCAGTTACCTGGCTAGCGGGGCCAAGGAGACCCAGTACTTC.